These T cell receptor beta chains were read from a single sample in a study of cytomegalovirus exposure and HLA in healthy donors. Sequencing was performed with immunoSEQ multiplex PCR; in TCRdb, only in-frame clones are kept and a portion is missing. The sample lists some 91,000 clones, approximately 89% seen once, with around a tenth in the top ten. Sequenced sample: PBMCs. All receptors come from a man younger than 40 in good health and CMV-seropositive. Each CDR3 is given with its conserved first and last residue. The D gene is left open where the match is weak. Clone size, where shown, is once, few, many, or a class for clones that have expanded.

j_gene,v_gene,abundance,d_gene,CDR3nt,CDR3aa
TRBJ1-5,TRBV6-6,.,.,TGTGCCAGCAGAGGTACAGACACGAGCAATCAGCCCCAGCATTTT,CASRGTDTSNQPQHF
TRBJ1-2,TRBV6-5,.,TRBD1,TGTGCCAGCAGCCGGACAGGGGACTATGGCTACACCTTC,CASSRTGDYGYTF
TRBJ2-1,TRBV11-2,.,TRBD1,TGTGCCAGCAGCTTCTCCAGGGGGTTGAGCGATGAGCAGTTCTTC,CASSFSRGLSDEQFF
TRBJ2-7,TRBV5-1,.,TRBD1,TGCGCCAGCAGCACCAACCCCGGGACAGGAGCCTACGAGCAGTACTTC,CASSTNPGTGAYEQYF
TRBJ2-2,TRBV5-6,.,.,TGTGCCAGCAGCGTATACAGGGCCGGGGAGCTGTTTTTT,CASSVYRAGELFF
TRBJ2-7,TRBV9,once,TRBD2,TGTGCCAGCAGCGCGGACCAAGGGGCTAGCGGGTTCGAGCAGTACTTC,CASSADQGASGFEQYF
TRBJ2-3,TRBV15,.,TRBD2,TGTGCCACCAGCAGAGATAGCGGGAGATCGGATACGCAGTATTTT,CATSRDSGRSDTQYF
TRBJ2-7,TRBV19,.,.,TGTGCCAGTAGTATTTTAGGGGACGAGCAGTACTTC,CASSILGDEQYF
TRBJ2-1,TRBV29-1,.,TRBD2,TGCAGCGTTGGACTAGCGGGCCACAATGAGCAGTTCTTC,CSVGLAGHNEQFF
TRBJ1-1,TRBV20-1,.,.,TGCAGTGCGGCGACAGGAACTGAAGCTTTCTTT,CSAATGTEAFF
TRBJ1-2,TRBV28,.,TRBD1,TGTGCCAGCAGTTCGCCGACAGGGGCTGGCTATGGCTACACCTTC,CASSSPTGAGYGYTF
TRBJ2-4,TRBV4-1,.,TRBD2,TGCGCCAGCAGCCACCCTAGCGGGAGGGTGAAAGCCAAAAACATTCAGTACTTC,CASSHPSGRVKAKNIQYF
TRBJ2-1,TRBV7-9,.,TRBD2,TGTGCCAGCAGCTTAATAGCGGGGGGAATCAATGAGCAGTTCTTC,CASSLIAGGINEQFF
TRBJ2-1,TRBV7-2,.,.,TGTGCCAGCAGCTTAGTCCCAGGGTACAATGAGCAGTTCTTC,CASSLVPGYNEQFF
TRBJ1-1,TRBV27,.,.,TGTGCCAGCAGTTTGCACGGGAACACTGAAGCTTTCTTT,CASSLHGNTEAFF
TRBJ2-7,TRBV18,.,TRBD1,TGTGCCAGCTCACCGGGACAGGGACCCTACGAGCAGTACTTC,CASSPGQGPYEQYF
TRBJ2-3,TRBV4-2,.,TRBD2,TGTGCCAGCGACGGGACTAGCGGAAGATCTAGCACAGATACGCAGTATTTT,CASDGTSGRSSTDTQYF
TRBJ2-7,TRBV29-1,.,TRBD2,TGCAGCGTGGCCAGGACTAGCGGGAGAAGCGAGCAGTACTTC,CSVARTSGRSEQYF
TRBJ2-7,TRBV6-6,once,TRBD1,TGTGCCAGCAGTTACGTCCGCGTCAAGGGGGCGGACGAGCAGTACTTC,CASSYVRVKGADEQYF
TRBJ2-3,TRBV28,.,.,TGTGCCAGCAGTTCCTGGGCCGAGGGAGATACGCAGTATTTT,CASSSWAEGDTQYF
TRBJ2-3,TRBV18,once,.,TGTGCCAGCTCACTGCGACAGCCAGATACGCAGTATTTT,CASSLRQPDTQYF
TRBJ1-2,TRBV2,.,.,TGTGCCAGCAGTGACAGGGCAACCAACTATGGCTACACCTTC,CASSDRATNYGYTF
TRBJ2-7,TRBV11-2,.,.,TGTGCCAGCAGGGAGATTTACGAGCAGTACTTC,CASREIYEQYF
TRBJ2-2,TRBV5-1,.,TRBD1,TGCGCCAGCAACAGAGGACAGGGATCCGGGAAGCTGTTTTTT,CASNRGQGSGKLFF
TRBJ1-5,TRBV28,.,.,TGTGCCAGCAGTTTAGGAGGGGCCCACAATCAGCCCCAGCATTTT,CASSLGGAHNQPQHF
TRBJ2-7,TRBV28,.,.,TGTGCCAGCAGTTCCGGGGCCTACGAGCAGTACTTC,CASSSGAYEQYF
TRBJ2-2,TRBV5-4,once,.,TGTGCCAGCAGCACCGGACAGAAAAACACCGGGGAGCTGTTTTTT,CASSTGQKNTGELFF
TRBJ2-2,TRBV27,.,TRBD2,TGTGCCAGCAAGGGGCTAGCGGGGACCGGGGAGCTGTTTTTT,CASKGLAGTGELFF
TRBJ2-7,TRBV19,.,.,TGTGCCAGTAGTATAGCCGGGCAGGGCTTCGAGCAGTACTTC,CASSIAGQGFEQYF
TRBJ2-3,TRBV19,.,TRBD2,TGTGCCAGTAGGGGGGGGGACTTCCAAGATACGCAGTATTTT,CASRGGDFQDTQYF
TRBJ2-7,TRBV5-1,.,.,TGCGCCAGCAGCTTGGCACCAGGGGCGTCCTACGAGCAGTACTTC,CASSLAPGASYEQYF
TRBJ2-1,TRBV10-1,.,.,TGCGCCAGCAGTGACAGAGGAGCCTACAATGAGCAGTTCTTC,CASSDRGAYNEQFF
TRBJ2-2,TRBV21-1,.,.,TGTGCCAGCAGCAAATCAGGGGGCGCAAAGTTGAACACCGGGGAGCTGTTTTTT,CASSKSGGAKLNTGELFF
TRBJ2-7,TRBV4-2,.,TRBD2,TGTGCCAGCAGCCATCAGACTAGCGGTCGATACGAGCAGTACTTC,CASSHQTSGRYEQYF
TRBJ2-3,TRBV11-1,.,TRBD2,TGTGCCAGCAGCTTAGAGCTAGCGGGGAGCACAGATACGCAGTATTTT,CASSLELAGSTDTQYF
TRBJ2-7,TRBV10-3,.,.,TGTGCCATCAGTAAAGGGTCGGGAGTCGCAGACGAGCAGTACTTC,CAISKGSGVADEQYF
TRBJ1-4,TRBV11-1,.,.,TGTGCCAGCAGCACCGGGACTGCCGCAACTAATGAAAAACTGTTTTTT,CASSTGTAATNEKLFF
TRBJ1-6,TRBV5-1,.,.,TGCGCCAGCAGCTTGGCCGGGGATCCTAATTCACCCCTCCACTTT,CASSLAGDPNSPLHF
TRBJ1-5,TRBV2,once,.,TGTGCCAGCAGTACCGGGACAAGAAATCAGCCCCAGCATTTT,CASSTGTRNQPQHF
TRBJ2-1,TRBV7-7,.,.,TGTGCTAGCAGCTTAGCGCCGACAGGAAGTAACCGCTACAATGAGCAGTTCTTC,CASSLAPTGSNRYNEQFF
TRBJ1-2,TRBV4-1,.,.,TGCGCCAGCAGCCAATTTGAGGGAAACCGTGGTCGCTATGGCTACACCTTC,CASSQFEGNRGRYGYTF
TRBJ2-7,TRBV10-3,.,.,TGTGCCGTTCAAGGGAGCGCCTCCTACGAGCAGTACTTC,CAVQGSASYEQYF
TRBJ2-3,TRBV19,.,.,TGTGCCAGTAGTCCGGGGGTATACGGTACGCAGTATTTT,CASSPGVYGTQYF
TRBJ1-5,TRBV7-9,.,.,TGTTCCAGCAGCATTAGAAGCCAGCCCCAGCATTTT,CSSSIRSQPQHF
TRBJ2-7,TRBV7-9,.,.,TGTGCCAGCAGCCAGACCGCCCCCAGGGCCATCGAGCAGTACTTC,CASSQTAPRAIEQYF
TRBJ2-7,TRBV6-1,few,TRBD1,TGTGCCAGCAGTGAAGTTAGGAGGACAGGGTCCTACGAGCAGTACTTC,CASSEVRRTGSYEQYF
TRBJ1-5,TRBV7-8,once,TRBD1,TGTGCCAGCAGCTTACGGACAGGGGACAATAGCAATCAGCCCCAGCATTTT,CASSLRTGDNSNQPQHF
TRBJ1-1,TRBV12-5,.,TRBD1,TGTGCTAGTGGTTTACAAGGACAGGGGTACGGGACGGACACTGAAGCTTTCTTT,CASGLQGQGYGTDTEAFF
TRBJ2-1,TRBV4-2,.,.,TGTGCCAGCAGCCGAACCGGGGACACGGGATTGGAGCAGTTCTTC,CASSRTGDTGLEQFF
TRBJ2-7,TRBV23-1,.,TRBD2,TGCGCCAGCAGTCAATGGGCGGGAGGGCCGCGGGAGCAGTACTTC,CASSQWAGGPREQYF